One T cell receptor (beta chain) is described in this entry. What it binds is not known. These data belong to a study of brain T cells in children with intractable seizures. Study observations and caveats: Pre- and post-surgery blood differed in depth, so pre-surgery absences may be undersampling. Only CDR3 sequence similarity suggested viral specificity, without known HCMV serostatus.

Some clones are missing from TCRdb's copy, which holds only in-frame ones; the method was immunoSEQ multiplex PCR. The sample contains 340,000 or so clones, 93% of which appear only once. Described time point: blood from clinic visit 5 months post-surgery; TSC patient then seizure free. Surgery cases with the highest brain T cell transcript signatures were chosen for sequencing. The starting material was peripheral blood, obtained about 5 months after surgery. The clonotype originates from a boy younger than two with tuberous sclerosis and intractable seizures.

CDR3 sequence: CAWQPGRNNSPLHF. CDR3 DNA: TGTGCCTGGCAGCCCGGACGGAATAATTCACCCCTCCACTTT. V and J are TRBV30 and TRBJ1-6; D is undetermined. Trimming left V 5 bases short and J 5 bases short, with 13 bases between. Germline-derived CDR1 and CDR2 are GTSNPN and SVGIG (reference sequence). The CDR3 is made up of 14 amino acids.